This T cell receptor (beta chain) comes out of a study of shared clonotypes between healthy human individuals (dated by TCRdb to between 2020 and 2021). Context from the whole study: The cohort included three men and a couple of women between 18 and 49 years of age. Leukapheresis yielded between about 0.94 and 9.5 billion PBMCs per donor. Per donor, three plates each were used for CD4 naive and CD4 memory, two for CD8 naive, and one for CD8 memory. Libraries were prepared and TCR repertoires were sequenced by different laboratories using diverse techniques, in order to increase sequencing depth and limit assay-specific biases. Blood TCR repertoires of roughly five healthy adults were deeply sequenced to estimate repertoire size and the extent of clonotype sharing between individuals. Results and caveats for the whole study, not just this receptor: Sharing across a few donors was observed for approximately 5% of naive CD4, over 3% of naive CD8, about 2.3% of memory CD4, and approximately 0.41% of memory CD8 clonotypes. Sampling was restricted to blood, and TCR repertoires in tissue are likely to differ from TCR repertoires in blood. The genetic and exposure-history diversity represented was limited by the small number of donors. Pairwise subsampling led to the expectation that sequencing depth would affect the degree of clonotype sharing among donors. Even with the large sequencing depth, rarefaction of the sorted-subset datasets indicated that sequencing was incomplete. Clonotypes shared by all four sorted-subset donors showed higher generation probabilities than non-shared clonotypes. Naive subsets generally had larger estimated clonotype richness than memory subsets.

The donors were healthy, HIV-negative adults with no recently reported acute infections or vaccinations. Every donor was a Caucasian adult living in Nashville, Tennessee, USA. Magnetic negative selection was used to enrich CD4+ T cells, after which naive cells were positively selected on CD45RA and the negative fraction became the memory subset. Blood was obtained by leukapheresis, after which PBMCs were separated by Ficoll-Histopaque density gradient centrifugation and cryopreserved in liquid nitrogen vapor phase. Analytical flow cytometry was used to check the purity and quantity of every magnetically sorted T cell population. From each sorted fraction, genomic DNA was isolated and quantified by UV absorbance on a Nanodrop 2000c. From its cysteine to its phenylalanine, the CDR3 spans 16 amino acids. Just CDR3 DNA is preserved here, 48 bases in frame from base 1. Clipping removes 0 bases from V and 9 bases from J, with 6 as the unmatched junction base count. The germline V gene provides CDR1 MNHEY and CDR2 SVGAGI.

Using the deep immunoSEQ assay, multiplex PCR amplified TCR CDR3 regions from genomic DNA. Genomic DNA extracted from each cell subset was distributed evenly over all wells of several immunoSEQ 96-well plates, and each plate served as one replicate. For sorted subsets, about 200 ng genomic DNA, equal to about 30,000 T cell genomes, was loaded into each replicate PCR. The purified libraries were quantified using a Qubit 3.0 fluorometer, sized with a Bioanalyzer 2100, and then quantified again using the KAPA Library Quantification kit. Every immunoSEQ 96-well plate was sequenced on a separate single-read 150-cycle Illumina NextSeq 550 flow cell. The authors' analysis ran thus. The immunoSEQ output contained only junctional sequences without quality scores, so filtering could not match that applied to full-length reads. Sequences were annotated with PyIR, a Python wrapper for IgBLAST v1.9, using IMGT germline references to assign V/J genes and CDR3. Reads were removed for weak V/J assignments (E-value above 1e-6), missing CDR3, stop codons, out-of-frame junctions, or ambiguous translated residues. V3J clonotypes were defined as sequences sharing an identical inferred V gene, J gene, and CDR3 amino acid sequence. To compute the percentage overlap between repertoires, the number of shared unique clonotypes was divided by the size of the smaller repertoire. Three approaches were used to assess repertoire richness: RTK rarefaction, the Chao1 estimator, and Recon v2.1 estimates of unobserved clonotypes. Generation probabilities were computed with OLGA for all TCRbeta clonotypes obtained by the gDNA method from several donors. TCRdb re-hosts the immuneACCESS table, in-frame sequences only. Its copies lack some clones; in the studies checked, an unresolved V gene accounts for under half of them, and the cause for the rest is not known. That table is the source of V, J and clone size, and D and trimming were worked out from the DNA. This sample comprises roughly 2 million clones, 95% of them detected only once. The ten largest account for more than 0.1% of the sample.

As concerns this clone: Its antigen is still unknown. No clone much larger than this one lies a single base away; base qualities are absent.

The chain employs TRBV6-5 and TRBJ1-6, with 9 central nucleotides matching TRBD1. The source is a man aged 18 to 35 in good health. The sequencing sample was made of naive CD4+ T cells sorted from blood. The cell subset or site label here, explained by the study, means: CD45RA+ positively selected. Here the CDR3 is given as CASSYSDLTGGSPLHF. The DNA reads as follows: TGTGCCAGCAGTTACTCGGATTTGACAGGGGGTTCACCCCTCCACTTT.